This T cell receptor (beta chain) was captured by sequencing in a study of cytotoxic CD8 clonotypes in ibrutinib-treated CLL. The overall study: Of the patients, about a dozen were relapsed/refractory, under 16 treatment-naive and roughly 17 IGHV unmutated.

The study's findings and limits: Sustained-remission and progressing patients' sampling times differed. Public clonotypes, an uncommon group, contracted or remained stable on treatment.

Details on this clone: Its antigen is as yet unknown.

This table comes from immunoSEQ multiplex PCR, and its TCRdb copy is limited to in-frame clones, with some not included. Of some 150,000 clones listed, 70% to 80% are singletons. The receptor was derived from a human donor with chronic lymphocytic leukemia. Sequenced here: PBMCs, sampled after 24 months of ibrutinib treatment.

The CDR3 sequence is CASSLGQSTGELFF. The CDR3 DNA is TGTGCCAGCAGCCTGGGACAGTCCACCGGGGAGCTGTTTTTT. This chain uses TRBV7-3 with TRBJ2-2; 7 nucleotides align to TRBD1. This CDR3 has 14 amino acids. With V trimmed by 5 bases and J by 4 bases, 4 bases remained unmatched. The germline CDR1 and CDR2 sequences are SGHTA and FQGTGA.